The entry below gives a single TCR beta chain sequence along with its context. The source of the sample is a study of T cells in Graves' hyperthyroidism and ophthalmopathy. The junction had 9 bases not matched to a gene; V was cut back by 4 bases and J by 1 base. Looked up from germline, CDR1 is ENHRY and CDR2 is SYGVKD. This CDR3 contains 16 residues. Amplified TCR beta CDR3 regions came from RNA transcripts. The HTBI primer set was used in a first-round RT-PCR of the TCR CDR3. TCRdb fed the multiplex PCR reads into MiXCR, producing one record per CDR3 protein. The sample yields roughly 290,000 distinct CDR3 sequences, 12% to 15% seen once.

The chain uses TRBV10-3 and TRBJ1-1; 7 bases map to TRBD1. The receptor's source is a middle-aged woman with Graves' hyperthyroidism. The sample taken for sequencing was blood. As DNA, the CDR3 is TGTGCCATCAGTGCAGAGGAGGGGGCATGGAACACTGAAGCTTTCTTT. This gives the protein CAISAEEGAWNTEAFF.